This T cell receptor (beta chain) was sequenced in a study of blood T cell repertoires in COVID-19. The V end lost 8 bases, the J end lost 3 bases, and 8 bases lay between the germline ends. CDR3 length equals 12 residues. Germline CDR1 is MDHEN and CDR2 is SYDVKM. Method: immunoSEQ multiplex PCR; TCRdb's copy keeps in-frame clones and lacks some. This table has about 90,000 clones, about two thirds appearing once. Sequencing used peripheral blood. The chain couples TRBV28 to TRBJ1-5; D is undetermined. This clonotype originated in a woman of 80 years or more with acute or convalescent COVID-19. The CDR3 coding sequence is TGTGCCAGCGGGCTAAACAATCAGCCCCAGCATTTT. This translates into CASGLNNQPQHF.